This TCR beta chain was sequenced in a study of T cell responses to AZD1222 COVID-19 vaccine. A word on this clone: The antigen remains undetermined.

The study, taken as a whole, reports: Clonal diversity was possibly underestimated, and white British individuals and females predominated among donors.

Germline V lookup: CDR1 GTSNPN, CDR2 SVGIG (reference sequence). This CDR3 contains 13 residues. V lost 5 bases and J lost 4, with 14 bases in between. Measured with immunoSEQ multiplex PCR; TCRdb has only the in-frame clones, and not every one. The data hold about 120,000 clones, with around 86% observed a single time. V gene TRBV30 combines with J gene TRBJ1-2; tentatively, D is TRBD1 (5 bases). This receptor was taken from an adult in good health. The source was peripheral blood, collected on day 0 of AZD1222 vaccination. The CDR3 nucleotides read TGTGCCTGGGGATACTCCGGGACCTATGGCTACACCTTC. Amino acids: CAWGYSGTYGYTF. The variable domain in full, completed from reference TRBV30 and TRBJ1-2, reads SQTIHQWPATLVQPVGSPLSLECTVEGTSNPNLYWYRQAAGRGLQLLFYSVGIGQISSEVPQNLSASRPQDRQFILSSKKLLLSDSGFYLCAWGYSGTYGYTFGSGTRLTVV.